Each of the 4 T cell receptor beta chains below was sequenced from the same sample in a study of patients and donors after allogeneic stem cell transplantation. Each CDR3 protein gets one entry after TCRdb re-called the RT-PCR reads with MiXCR. Of 390,000 or so distinct CDR3 sequences in the sample, roughly 16% are singletons; the top ten hold 6% to 8%. The sample was blood, either unsorted or a sorted T cell fraction (not recorded which). These TCRs come from a human donor who was either an allogeneic HSCT recipient or a stem cell or donor lymphocyte infusion donor (not recorded which). It is not recorded whose cells these are; they may come from a transplant donor.

Written as DNA, the CDR3 is TGCGCCAGCAGCTTGGGGACTAGCGGGAGGGCCACAGATACGCAGTATTTT. Residues: CASSLGTSGRATDTQYF. The rearrangement uses TRBV5-1 and TRBJ2-3; 15 bases line up with TRBD2. The length of the CDR3 is 17 residues. Trimming removed 0 bases from V and 2 bases from J; junction bases left unmatched: 1. Per germline, CDR1 SGHRS and CDR2 YFSETQ.

V usage is TRBV4-2 and J usage is TRBJ1-1, with 9 bases lining up with TRBD1. V gave up 3 bases and J gave up 4 bases; unmatched junction bases: 9. The germline V gene has CDR1 LGHNA and CDR2 YNFKEQ. The CDR3 totals 16 residues. The CDR3 here is CASSQGQGGAGTEAFF. CDR3 nucleotides: TGTGCCAGCAGCCAGGGACAGGGAGGGGCAGGCACTGAAGCTTTCTTT.

This clonotype was recorded a few times. The genes are TRBV7-3 and TRBJ2-2, with D uncertain. The CDR3 runs 14 residues. V was clipped by 2 bases and J by 4 bases, with 8 bases between them. CDR1 SGHTA and CDR2 FQGTGA come from the germline V gene. CDR3 residues: CASSLSPATGELFF. CDR3 coding DNA: TGTGCCAGCAGCTTATCCCCGGCCACCGGGGAGCTGTTTTTT.

J is TRBJ1-1 and V is TRBV6-5; tentative D call: TRBD1 (5 bases). Trimming took 3 bases from V and 0 from J, leaving 11 bases between them. The germline V gene encodes CDR1 MNHEY and CDR2 SVGAGI. This CDR3 has 15 amino acids. Written as DNA, the CDR3 is TGTGCCAGCAGTTATGCAGGGCGGATGAACACTGAAGCTTTCTTT. It codes for CASSYAGRMNTEAFF.